This is a list of T cell receptor beta chains from one sample in a study of blood T cell repertoires in COVID-19. Clones were read by immunoSEQ multiplex PCR, and TCRdb kept only the in-frame ones, dropping some. Here the sample spans 150,000 to 200,000 clones, 70% to 90% being singletons. Input material: peripheral blood. Source of these receptors: a human donor in a cohort sampled during active COVID-19. CDR3s include the opening cysteine and the closing phenylalanine or tryptophan. A D gene is named only where the DNA matches it firmly. Where a row states a size, it is once, few, many or the class of an expanded clone; other rows omit it.

J	V	D	size	CDR3	DNA
TRBJ2-5	TRBV20-1	.	.	CSGARGETQYF	TGCAGTGGGGCTAGAGGGGAGACCCAGTACTTC
TRBJ2-2	TRBV11-3	TRBD2	.	CASSLSGSIGELFF	TGTGCCAGCAGCTTAAGCGGGAGTATCGGGGAGCTGTTTTTT
TRBJ2-5	TRBV5-8	.	.	CASSSTQGKETQYF	TGTGCCAGCAGCTCAACACAGGGAAAAGAGACCCAGTACTTC
TRBJ2-1	TRBV5-1	TRBD1	.	CASSLPGTGNEQFF	TGCGCCAGCAGCCTCCCCGGGACAGGGAATGAGCAGTTCTTC
TRBJ2-7	TRBV27	.	.	CASSLQGKGGTYEQYF	TGTGCCAGCAGTTTACAGGGAAAGGGTGGGACCTACGAGCAGTACTTC
TRBJ2-1	TRBV19	TRBD2	.	CASSASGGYNEQFF	TGTGCCAGTAGCGCTAGCGGGGGGTACAATGAGCAGTTCTTC
TRBJ1-1	TRBV10-3	TRBD1	once	CAISGGGPRTGRTEAFF	TGTGCCATCAGTGGTGGGGGCCCTCGGACAGGGCGTACTGAAGCTTTCTTT
TRBJ2-5	TRBV7-2	TRBD2	.	CASSLGSSGRRGYF	TGTGCCAGCAGCTTAGGGTCAAGCGGGAGAAGAGGGTACTTC
TRBJ2-6	TRBV7-2	.	.	CASSLIKPSPRSGANVLTF	TGTGCCAGCAGCTTGATTAAGCCTAGCCCCCGCTCTGGGGCCAACGTCCTGACTTTC
TRBJ1-4	TRBV27	.	.	CASRSGIATNEKLFF	TGTGCCAGCAGATCCGGGATTGCAACTAATGAAAAACTGTTTTTT
TRBJ2-1	TRBV25-1	TRBD1	few	CASSDGTGGNEQFF	TGTGCCAGCAGTGACGGGACAGGGGGCAATGAGCAGTTCTTC
TRBJ2-7	TRBV24-1	TRBD1	.	CATIPGTAYEQYF	TGTGCCACCATTCCCGGGACAGCTTACGAGCAGTACTTC
TRBJ2-7	TRBV11-3	TRBD1	.	CASSQGGQGDYEQYF	TGTGCCAGCAGCCAAGGCGGACAGGGGGACTACGAGCAGTACTTC
TRBJ2-5	TRBV6-6	TRBD1	.	CASGTGGVGETQYF	TGTGCCAGCGGTACAGGGGGCGTCGGGGAGACCCAGTACTTC
TRBJ1-5	TRBV19	.	.	CASSIAGASNQPQHF	TGTGCCAGTAGTATAGCCGGAGCTAGCAATCAGCCCCAGCATTTT
TRBJ2-1	TRBV4-1	.	.	CASSQDMGREQFF	TGCGCCAGCAGCCAAGATATGGGGCGGGAGCAGTTCTTC
TRBJ1-5	TRBV6-5	TRBD1	.	CASRRGQDNQPQHF	TGTGCCAGCAGGCGTGGACAGGACAATCAGCCCCAGCATTTT
TRBJ2-4	TRBV7-8	TRBD1	.	CASSSDRGGKNIQYF	TGTGCCAGCAGCTCGGACAGGGGGGGCAAAAACATTCAGTACTTC
TRBJ1-2	TRBV29-1	.	.	CSAGRGDSNYGYTF	TGCAGCGCGGGGCGGGGCGATTCTAACTATGGCTACACCTTC
TRBJ2-5	TRBV25-1	TRBD1	once	CASSDFGQGETQYF	TGTGCCAGCAGTGATTTCGGACAGGGAGAGACCCAGTACTTC
TRBJ2-3	TRBV27	.	.	CASTSGRAVSDTQYF	TGTGCCAGCACCTCGGGCAGGGCCGTATCAGATACGCAGTATTTT
TRBJ2-1	TRBV9	.	.	CASSVVGGARNEQFF	TGTGCCAGCAGCGTAGTAGGGGGGGCAAGGAATGAGCAGTTCTTC